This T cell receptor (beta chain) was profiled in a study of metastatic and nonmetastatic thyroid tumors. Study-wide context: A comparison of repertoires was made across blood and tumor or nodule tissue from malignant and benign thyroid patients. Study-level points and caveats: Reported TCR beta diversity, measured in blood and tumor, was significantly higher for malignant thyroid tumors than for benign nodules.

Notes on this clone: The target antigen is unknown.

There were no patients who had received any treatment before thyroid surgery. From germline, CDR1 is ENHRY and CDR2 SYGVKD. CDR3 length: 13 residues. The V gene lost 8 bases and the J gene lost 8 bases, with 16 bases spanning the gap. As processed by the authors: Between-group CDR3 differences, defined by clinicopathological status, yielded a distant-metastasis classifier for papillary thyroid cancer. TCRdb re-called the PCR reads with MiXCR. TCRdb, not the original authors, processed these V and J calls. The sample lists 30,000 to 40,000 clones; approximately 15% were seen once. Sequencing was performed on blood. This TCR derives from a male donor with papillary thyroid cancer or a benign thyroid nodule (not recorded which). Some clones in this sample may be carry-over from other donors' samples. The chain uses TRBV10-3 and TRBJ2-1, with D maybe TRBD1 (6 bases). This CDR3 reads CAILERRGDEQFF. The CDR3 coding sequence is TGTGCCATCTTGGAGCGCAGGGGAGATGAGCAGTTCTTC.